This T cell receptor beta chain was recovered during a study of patients and donors after allogeneic stem cell transplantation. Each CDR3 protein gets one entry after TCRdb re-called the RT-PCR reads with MiXCR. The data show hundreds of thousands of distinct CDR3 sequences, 16% seen once. Germline V gene sequence: CDR1 SNHLY, CDR2 FYNNEI. V shed 6 bases and J 8 bases; nucleotides not matched to a gene: 10. The CDR3 has 15 amino acids. This sequence was found in a human donor who was either an allogeneic HSCT recipient or a stem cell or donor lymphocyte infusion donor (not recorded which). It is not recorded whose cells these are; they may come from a transplant donor. The chain joins TRBV2 to TRBJ1-4; 9 bases are a match to TRBD1. The sample consisted of blood, either unsorted or a sorted T cell fraction (not recorded which). Here the CDR3 DNA reads TGTGCCAGCAGGGGCCGGGACAGGGAGACCGAAAAACTGTTTTTT. This codes for CASRGRDRETEKLFF.